This T cell receptor beta chain came from a study of beta chain features in type 1 diabetes. There are a few counts of this clone. Its antigen is not identified. Findings and caveats of the study: A cDNA-based sequencing approach could over-represent cells with high TCR expression. Moderately but significantly shorter TCRB CDR3s were found in Type 1 diabetes patients in all four CD4+ subsets.

The CDR3 consists of 14 residues. The V end was cut by 2 bases, the J end by 0 bases, with 7 bases between. Germline V gene data show CDR1 as MNHNY and CDR2 as SVGAGI (reference sequence). Blood was collected once per donor into heparin, averaging roughly 0.12 L. CD45RO/CCR7/CD25/CD127/CD95/CD27 separated CD4+ naive, central memory, regulatory and stem cell-like memory cells by sorting. Sequenced material consisted of expressed TCRB transcripts (all of the isolated RNA was reverse transcribed). Produced via immunoSEQ multiplex PCR; TCRdb's table is partial and in-frame only. The data show about 370,000 clones, around 10% seen once.

The sequence was obtained from a man aged 30 to 39 with type 1 diabetes. The chain uses TRBV6-6 and TRBJ1-2; D is unresolved. Source material: central memory CD4+ T cells from blood. In nucleotides, the CDR3 is TGTGCCAGCAGTTACGACGGACCTAACTATGGCTACACCTTC. Amino acid sequence: CASSYDGPNYGYTF.